This TCR beta chain was captured in a study of neurological immune-mediated disorders. The sample holds many counts of this clonotype. The time point was: longitudinal time-point 1 (baseline). TCRdb reprocessed the 5' RACE reads with MiXCR, giving one entry per CDR3 protein. The sample lists about 71,000 distinct CDR3 sequences, roughly a tenth occurring once. Source material: PBMCs. This sequence originates from a man between 25 and 39 years old in good health.

DNA for the CDR3: TGCGCCAGCAGATATACAGGGGAAAAGTGGGAGACCCAGTACTTC. This codes for CASRYTGEKWETQYF. V usage is TRBV10-2 and J usage is TRBJ2-5; 7 positions agree with TRBD1. With V trimmed by 6 bases and J by 5 bases, 12 bases remained unmatched. In germline, CDR1 is WSHSY, CDR2 SAAADI. The CDR3 is 15 residues long.